The 27 T cell receptor beta chains listed next were all sequenced from one sample in a study of blood T cell repertoires in COVID-19. This table comes from immunoSEQ multiplex PCR, and its TCRdb copy is limited to in-frame clones, with some not included. The table lists 150,000 to 200,000 clones, 60% to 85% of them singletons. Sequenced sample: peripheral blood. These receptors originate from a man in his sixties with acute or convalescent COVID-19.

The V gene is TRBV5-1, the J gene TRBJ2-7; D is uncertain. Trimming left V 2 bases short and J 0 bases short, with 6 bases between. In germline, CDR1 is SGHRS, CDR2 YFSETQ. The CDR3 sequence is 13 residues long. CDR3 region: CASSLHDSYEQYF. In DNA form, the CDR3 reads TGCGCCAGCAGCTTACACGACTCCTACGAGCAGTACTTC.

The rearrangement links TRBV7-5 to TRBJ1-1; TRBD1 was called by the table and not checked on the DNA. TRBV7-5 is classified as a pseudogene. CDR3 size: 16 residues. This chain's CDR3 is CVRSLNDLGGPTEAFF. The CDR3 bases are TGTGTCAGAAGCTTAAATGACTTAGGGGGTCCCACTGAAGCTTTCTTT.

The V call is TRBV11-1, the J call TRBJ1-1; D may be TRBD1 (6 bases). The CDR3 totals 16 residues. Germline CDR1 and CDR2: SGHAT and FQDESV (reference sequence). V gave up 4 bases and J gave up 2 bases, with 17 bases separating them. The CDR3: CASSSFQGTFNTEAFF. The CDR3 nucleotides read TGTGCCAGCAGCTCCTTCCAAGGGACATTTAACACTGAAGCTTTCTTT.

This sequence joins TRBV6-4 and TRBJ1-1, with 7 bases matching TRBD1. This CDR3 has 16 amino acids. The J segment lost 7 bases and the V segment lost 8 bases, leaving 19 bases of the junction unmatched. In germline, CDR1 is MRHNA, CDR2 SNTAGT. The CDR3 sequence: CASPAPGQETSGEAFF. The CDR3 region has the DNA TGTGCCAGCCCTGCCCCCGGACAGGAGACCTCTGGTGAAGCTTTCTTT.

This clone was observed a single time. This rearrangement joins TRBV5-1 to TRBJ2-2; TRBD2 agrees at 15 bases. The CDR3 covers 21 residues. Germline-derived CDR1 and CDR2 are SGHRS and YFSETQ. With V trimmed by 2 bases and J by 0 bases, 11 bases remained unmatched. The CDR3 region has the DNA TGCGCCAGCAGCTTCGGGACTAGCGGGGGGATAAGCAAAGCGAACACCGGGGAGCTGTTTTTT. As protein: CASSFGTSGGISKANTGELFF. The variable domain in full, completed from reference TRBV5-1 and TRBJ2-2, reads KAGVTQTPRYLIKTRGQQVTLSCSPISGHRSVSWYQQTPGQGLQFLFEYFSETQRNKGNFPGRFSGRQFSNSRSEMNVSTLELGDSALYLCASSFGTSGGISKANTGELFFGEGSRLTVL.

CDR3 nucleotides: TGTGCCAGCAGCACCCAACAGGGCACAGATACGCAGTATTTT. Translation gives CASSTQQGTDTQYF. V is TRBV7-3 and J is TRBJ2-3, with a possible D match to TRBD1 (5 bases). The ends were cut back, 5 bases at V and 1 base at J, with 10 bases in the middle. Germline V gene data show CDR1 as SGHTA and CDR2 as FQGTGA. This CDR3 has 14 amino acids.

This clone turned up a few times. J is TRBJ1-1 and V is TRBV7-8; D remains unclear. The CDR3 loop spans 11 amino acids. Germline CDR1 SGHVS, CDR2 FQNEAQ. Trimming removed 2 bases at V and 7 bases at J, with 5 bases between. The CDR3 bases are TGTGCCAGCAGCTTACGGGGTGAAGCTTTCTTT. This sequence encodes CASSLRGEAFF.

The chain links TRBV7-9 to TRBJ1-4, with 8 bases identical to TRBD1. V was clipped by 5 bases and J by 5 bases; unmatched bases: 4. CDR1 and CDR2 (germline): SEHNR, FQNEAQ (reference sequence). CDR3 length equals 14 residues. CDR3 bases: TGTGCCAGCAGCCCGGGACAGGTCAATGAAAAACTGTTTTTT. Translating it yields CASSPGQVNEKLFF. Full variable domain (remainder filled in from reference TRBV7-9 and TRBJ1-4): DTGVSQNPRHKITKRGQNVTFRCDPISEHNRLYWYRQTLGQGPEFLTYFQNEAQLEKSRLLSDRFSAERPKGSFSTLEIQRTEQGDSAMYLCASSPGQVNEKLFFGSGTQLSVL.

This chain joins TRBV6-5 and TRBJ1-1; a weak D match, TRBD1 (5 bases). Deletions cut 4 bases from V and 4 bases from J, with 10 bases between. This CDR3 comprises 13 residues. Germline CDR1 MNHEY, CDR2 SVGAGI. CDR3 amino acids: CASSLGASTEAFF. The CDR3 DNA is TGTGCCAGCAGTTTAGGGGCTAGCACTGAAGCTTTCTTT.

This sequence joins TRBV14 and TRBJ1-1, with 8 positions matching TRBD1. V lost 4 bases and J lost 3; bases outside the gene matches: 16. CDR1 and CDR2 from the germline V gene are SGHDN and FVKESK. The CDR3 has 18 amino acids. The CDR3 coding sequence is TGTGCCAGCAGCCTAAATCTGGGCAGGGGGCTGGTCGACACTGAAGCTTTCTTT. This codes for CASSLNLGRGLVDTEAFF.

V gene TRBV18 combines with J gene TRBJ1-1; D is possibly TRBD1 (6 bases). V was pared by 6 bases and J by 5 bases, with 16 bases between. Germline V gene sequence: CDR1 KGHSH, CDR2 LQKENI. This CDR3 has 14 amino acids. CDR3 DNA: TGTGCCAGCTCCGAGGGCAGGGGACATACTGAAGCTTTCTTT. The encoded protein is CASSEGRGHTEAFF.

The chain couples TRBV5-5 to TRBJ2-1, with 11 positions matching TRBD1. V shed 5 bases, J shed 10 bases, and the junction held 11 bases outside the gene matches. The CDR3 covers 15 residues. From germline, CDR1 is SGHKS and CDR2 YYEKEE (reference sequence). The CDR3 DNA is TGTGCCAGCAGTAAGGAGGGACAGGGGGTAGACGAGCAGTTCTTC. This sequence encodes CASSKEGQGVDEQFF.

CDR3 residues: CASSLTIGETQHF. Here the CDR3 DNA reads TGTGCCAGCAGCTTAACGATCGGGGAGACCCAGCATTTT. The V call is TRBV7-3, the J call TRBJ1-5; D is ambiguous. The V end lost 0 bases, the J end lost 11 bases, and 11 bases lay between the germline ends. The CDR3 has 13 residues. From germline, CDR1 is SGHTA and CDR2 FQGTGA.

The chain is built from TRBV18 and TRBJ2-7, with 9 bases matching TRBD2. After removal of 3 bases from V and 5 bases from J, the junction contained 8 bases not matched to a gene. This CDR3 has 15 amino acids. Germline V gives CDR1 KGHSH, CDR2 LQKENI. The CDR3 here is CASSPSSGGFNEQYF. DNA for the CDR3: TGTGCCAGCTCACCCAGTAGCGGGGGATTCAACGAGCAGTACTTC.

This chain joins TRBV27 and TRBJ1-1; 7 bases are shared with TRBD1. CDR1 and CDR2 (germline): MNHEY, SMNVEV (reference sequence). This CDR3 has 12 residues. The junction had 1 base not matched to a gene; V was cut back by 5 bases and J by 4 bases. The CDR3: CASSQGGTEAFF. DNA for the CDR3: TGTGCCAGCAGTCAGGGGGGCACTGAAGCTTTCTTT.

The chain links TRBV15 to TRBJ1-1; perhaps TRBD1 as D (5 bases). The CDR3 extends over 15 amino acids. The germline gives CDR1 LNHNV, CDR2 YYDKDF (reference sequence). The V gene lost 1 base and the J gene lost 2 bases, with 11 bases spanning the gap. CDR3 DNA sequence: TGTGCCACCAGCAGAGGGGGAACAGGAAACACTGAAGCTTTCTTT. Protein product: CATSRGGTGNTEAFF.

This sequence joins TRBV27 and TRBJ2-5; tentatively, D is TRBD1 (6 bases). With 4 bases removed from V and 4 bases from J, the gap between germline ends came to 13 bases. This CDR3 comprises 14 residues. In germline, CDR1 is MNHEY, CDR2 SMNVEV (reference sequence). CDR3 DNA: TGTGCCAGCAGTTCCGGACAGATTGGAGAGACCCAGTACTTC. This gives the protein CASSSGQIGETQYF.

In its sample, this clone was seen once. CDR3 in amino acids: CASRDRYKNIQYF. The CDR3 DNA sequence: TGTGCCAGCAGGGACAGATACAAAAACATTCAGTACTTC. The chain carries TRBV6-5 and TRBJ2-4; a weak D match, TRBD1 (6 bases). CDR1 and CDR2 from the germline V gene are MNHEY and SVGAGI. The CDR3 contains 13 residues. V was clipped by 6 bases and J by 3 bases, with 9 bases between them.

The V and J genes are TRBV9 and TRBJ2-3; the match to TRBD2 covers 13 bases. Losses at the gene ends were 3 bases for V and 3 bases for J; bases not matched to a gene: 1. The CDR3 runs to 15 residues. Germline V gene data show CDR1 as SGDLS and CDR2 as YYNGEE. For the CDR3, the DNA is TGTGCCAGCAGCGCGGGACTAGCGGGGACAGATACGCAGTATTTT. Its protein product is CASSAGLAGTDTQYF.

This sequence joins TRBV29-1 and TRBJ1-2; no reliable D call. Trimming left V 4 bases short and J 4 bases short, with 7 bases between. CDR3 size: 11 residues. The germline V gene encodes CDR1 SQVTM and CDR2 ANQGSEA. CDR3: CSVVAFYGYTF. The CDR3 DNA reads as TGCAGCGTTGTGGCCTTCTATGGCTACACCTTC.

This chain joins TRBV9 and TRBJ2-7; 8 bases are a match to TRBD2. The CDR3 covers 15 residues. Germline CDR1 is SGDLS and CDR2 is YYNGEE. With 0 bases clipped from V and 5 bases from J, the junction kept 7 bases outside the gene matches. The CDR3 sequence is CASSVAGSGVNEQYF. In DNA form, the CDR3 reads TGTGCCAGCAGCGTAGCGGGTAGCGGGGTGAACGAGCAGTACTTC.

This chain connects TRBV30 to TRBJ1-2; the match to TRBD1 covers 7 bases. CDR1 is GTSNPN and CDR2 is SVGIG in the germline V gene (reference sequence). V was clipped by 7 bases and J by 7 bases; unmatched bases: 18. CDR3 size: 15 residues. CDR3 amino acids: CAFGYLTGWDSGYTF. CDR3 DNA: TGTGCCTTCGGTTACCTGACAGGGTGGGACTCTGGCTACACCTTC.

The chain joins TRBV6-2 or TRBV6-3 to TRBJ2-1, with 11 bases identical to TRBD2. The V segment lost 4 bases and the J segment 10 bases; nucleotides outside the gene matches: 3. CDR3 size: 13 residues. Germline assignment: CDR1 MNHEY and CDR2 SVGEGT. The CDR3 reads CASSSGLAGEQFF. The CDR3 DNA is TGTGCCAGCAGTTCTGGACTAGCGGGCGAGCAGTTCTTC.

This chain joins TRBV5-5 and TRBJ1-1, with D possibly being TRBD1 (6 bases). The CDR3 runs to 14 residues. Germline assignment: CDR1 SGHKS and CDR2 YYEKEE (reference sequence). Trimming stripped 0 bases from V and 4 bases from J, with 10 bases between. The CDR3 loop reads CASSLGGQGTEAFF. Written as DNA, the CDR3 is TGTGCCAGCAGCTTGGGGGGGCAGGGCACTGAAGCTTTCTTT.

The V call is TRBV5-1, the J call TRBJ1-5, with D tentatively TRBD1 (5 bases). The germline V gene encodes CDR1 SGHRS and CDR2 YFSETQ. V dropped 1 base and J dropped 0 bases, with 11 bases sitting between them. CDR3 length: 16 amino acids. CDR3 DNA: TGCGCCAGCAGCTTGACAGGCCCTTATAGCAATCAGCCCCAGCATTTT. Translated: CASSLTGPYSNQPQHF. The complete variable domain, with remaining parts taken from reference TRBV5-1 and TRBJ1-5, reads KAGVTQTPRYLIKTRGQQVTLSCSPISGHRSVSWYQQTPGQGLQFLFEYFSETQRNKGNFPGRFSGRQFSNSRSEMNVSTLELGDSALYLCASSLTGPYSNQPQHFGDGTRLSIL.

This chain connects TRBV24-1 to TRBJ1-2; 7 bases fit TRBD1. Losses at the gene ends were 4 bases for V and 8 bases for J; bases not matched to a gene: 9. CDR1 is KGHDR and CDR2 is SFDVKD in the germline V gene. This CDR3 is built from 14 residues. The CDR3 here is CATSDPGQFGGYTF. The CDR3 DNA follows: TGTGCCACCAGTGACCCGGGACAGTTCGGAGGCTACACCTTC.

This chain joins TRBV5-6 and TRBJ1-1, with a possible D match to TRBD1 (6 bases). The V gene lost 0 bases and the J gene lost 0 bases, with 9 bases spanning the gap. Per the germline V gene, CDR1 is SGHDT and CDR2 is YYEEEE. CDR3 size: 15 residues. CDR3 nucleotides: TGTGCCAGCAGCTTGGCAGGGGACATGAACACTGAAGCTTTCTTT. Translated: CASSLAGDMNTEAFF.